These T cell receptor beta chains were read from a single sample in a study of Ad26.COV2.S vaccination and SARS-CoV-2 variants. TCRdb's table, derived via immunoSEQ multiplex PCR, lists solely in-frame clones and lacks some. Of about 330,000 clones in the sample, roughly 90% are singletons; the top ten hold around 5.5%. Source: peripheral blood, taken in a trial of Ad26.COV2.S vaccine versus placebo. Receptor source: a person aged 18-65 years who received the Ad26.COV2.S COVID-19 vaccine or a placebo. CDR3s include the opening cysteine and the closing phenylalanine or tryptophan. Each record gives: J gene, clone size, V gene, D gene, CDR3 DNA, CDR3 protein. The D gene is left open where the match is weak. Clone sizes are given selectively: once, few, many, or a class where the clone is expanded.

j_gene: TRBJ2-1; abundance: .; v_gene: TRBV29-1; d_gene: .; CDR3nt: TGCAGCGTGGAGAGGTCCTCCTACAATGAGCAGTTCTTC; CDR3aa: CSVERSSYNEQFF
j_gene: TRBJ2-2; abundance: .; v_gene: TRBV18; d_gene: TRBD2; CDR3nt: TGTGCCAGCTCACCACATCCACTTCTAGCGGGCGGTACCGGGGAGCTGTTTTTT; CDR3aa: CASSPHPLLAGGTGELFF
j_gene: TRBJ2-3; abundance: .; v_gene: TRBV5-4; d_gene: TRBD2; CDR3nt: TGTGCCAGCAGCTTCTTAGTAGCGGGGGGGCCAAATACGCAGTATTTT; CDR3aa: CASSFLVAGGPNTQYF
j_gene: TRBJ1-5; abundance: few; v_gene: TRBV28; d_gene: .; CDR3nt: TGTGCCAGCACCCATCAGAATAGCAATCAGCCCCAGCATTTT; CDR3aa: CASTHQNSNQPQHF
j_gene: TRBJ1-4; abundance: .; v_gene: TRBV5-4; d_gene: .; CDR3nt: TGTGCCAGCCAAACAGACGGAAGTGAAAAACTGTTTTTT; CDR3aa: CASQTDGSEKLFF
j_gene: TRBJ1-1; abundance: .; v_gene: TRBV19; d_gene: .; CDR3nt: TGTGCCAGTAGTATTAACAGGGCGGCCGACACTGAAGCTTTCTTT; CDR3aa: CASSINRAADTEAFF
j_gene: TRBJ1-4; abundance: .; v_gene: TRBV5-1; d_gene: .; CDR3nt: TGCGCCAGCAGCCGTACGGGGAACACTAATGAAAAACTGTTTTTT; CDR3aa: CASSRTGNTNEKLFF
j_gene: TRBJ1-2; abundance: few; v_gene: TRBV13; d_gene: TRBD1; CDR3nt: TGTGCCAGCAGCGCCGGGACAGAAACTCTAGGCTACACCTTC; CDR3aa: CASSAGTETLGYTF
j_gene: TRBJ1-1; abundance: .; v_gene: TRBV6-5; d_gene: .; CDR3nt: TGTGCCAGCACCTACTTGAGGGGGAACACTGAAGCTTTCTTT; CDR3aa: CASTYLRGNTEAFF
j_gene: TRBJ1-2; abundance: .; v_gene: TRBV2; d_gene: .; CDR3nt: TGTGCCACCAAAGGGTGGGGTGCCGGCTATGGCTACACCTTC; CDR3aa: CATKGWGAGYGYTF
j_gene: TRBJ1-5; abundance: .; v_gene: TRBV6-2/TRBV6-3; d_gene: .; CDR3nt: TGTGCCAGCAGTTACTCGAACCAACTTTCAAATCAGCCTCAGCATTTT; CDR3aa: CASSYSNQLSNQPQHF
j_gene: TRBJ1-4; abundance: once; v_gene: TRBV5-1; d_gene: TRBD1; CDR3nt: TGCGCCAGCAGCTTGAGGACAGGATTCGAAAAACTGTTTTTT; CDR3aa: CASSLRTGFEKLFF
j_gene: TRBJ1-2; abundance: .; v_gene: TRBV6-5; d_gene: .; CDR3nt: TGTGCCAGCAGTTACTCAGCAGGGAACTATGGCTACACCTTC; CDR3aa: CASSYSAGNYGYTF
j_gene: TRBJ2-5; abundance: .; v_gene: TRBV7-9; d_gene: .; CDR3nt: TGTGCCAGCAGTTCCCCCGGGGACCCTCAAGAGACCCAGTACTTC; CDR3aa: CASSSPGDPQETQYF
j_gene: TRBJ1-1; abundance: .; v_gene: TRBV2; d_gene: .; CDR3nt: TGTGCCAGCAGTGCGGAAGAGGGTCGCACTGAAGCTTTCTTT; CDR3aa: CASSAEEGRTEAFF
j_gene: TRBJ2-5; abundance: .; v_gene: TRBV18; d_gene: .; CDR3nt: TGTGCCAGCTCACCCGGGATTGGAGAGACCCAGTACTTC; CDR3aa: CASSPGIGETQYF
j_gene: TRBJ1-2; abundance: .; v_gene: TRBV25-1; d_gene: TRBD1; CDR3nt: TGTGCCAGCAGTGGTGGGACAGCTTCTTATGGCTACACCTTC; CDR3aa: CASSGGTASYGYTF
j_gene: TRBJ2-1; abundance: once; v_gene: TRBV6-2/TRBV6-3; d_gene: TRBD2; CDR3nt: TGTGCCAGCAGTTCCGGGACTAGCAATGAGCAGTTCTTC; CDR3aa: CASSSGTSNEQFF
j_gene: TRBJ1-2; abundance: .; v_gene: TRBV6-2/TRBV6-3; d_gene: .; CDR3nt: TGTGCCAGCAGTTACTCAGGGGGCTATGGCTACACCTTC; CDR3aa: CASSYSGGYGYTF
j_gene: TRBJ1-3; abundance: .; v_gene: TRBV7-8; d_gene: .; CDR3nt: TGTGCCAGCAGCTTTGGTGGAGACACCATATATTTT; CDR3aa: CASSFGGDTIYF
j_gene: TRBJ1-1; abundance: .; v_gene: TRBV5-8; d_gene: .; CDR3nt: TGTGCCAGCAGCCGACCCCTTGCTCAGGGAGCTTTCTTT; CDR3aa: CASSRPLAQGAFF
j_gene: TRBJ2-1; abundance: once; v_gene: TRBV7-6; d_gene: .; CDR3nt: TGTGCCAGCAGCTTAGCGGGGCGCCAGAGCTCCTACAATGAGCAGTTCTTC; CDR3aa: CASSLAGRQSSYNEQFF
j_gene: TRBJ2-3; abundance: .; v_gene: TRBV18; d_gene: .; CDR3nt: TGTGCCAGCTCACCGGGGGATACGCAGTATTTT; CDR3aa: CASSPGDTQYF
j_gene: TRBJ2-1; abundance: .; v_gene: TRBV7-6; d_gene: .; CDR3nt: TGTGCCAGCAGCTTAGTTCAGCCTGGGGGTGAGCAGTTCTTC; CDR3aa: CASSLVQPGGEQFF
j_gene: TRBJ2-1; abundance: .; v_gene: TRBV27; d_gene: TRBD2; CDR3nt: TGTGCCAGCAGCCTAGGAGTCGGGGGGGGGTACAATGAGCAGTTCTTC; CDR3aa: CASSLGVGGGYNEQFF
j_gene: TRBJ2-1; abundance: .; v_gene: TRBV20-1; d_gene: .; CDR3nt: TGCAGTGCTAATCCGGGTAGTGAGCAGTTCTTC; CDR3aa: CSANPGSEQFF
j_gene: TRBJ1-4; abundance: .; v_gene: TRBV2; d_gene: .; CDR3nt: TGTGCCAGCAGTGAATGGGCAGAGAGGGCTGAAAAACTGTTTTTT; CDR3aa: CASSEWAERAEKLFF
j_gene: TRBJ2-1; abundance: .; v_gene: TRBV7-9; d_gene: .; CDR3nt: TGTGCCAGCAGCTTGGGCGGAAACCTTTACAATGAGCAGTTCTTC; CDR3aa: CASSLGGNLYNEQFF
j_gene: TRBJ2-5; abundance: few; v_gene: TRBV11-2; d_gene: .; CDR3nt: TGTGCCAGCAGCTCTAGGGACTTCCAAGAGACCCAGTACTTC; CDR3aa: CASSSRDFQETQYF
j_gene: TRBJ1-2; abundance: .; v_gene: TRBV18; d_gene: TRBD1; CDR3nt: TGTGCCTGCTCACACGACAGGGGGGACTATGGCTACACCTTC; CDR3aa: CACSHDRGDYGYTF
j_gene: TRBJ1-6; abundance: .; v_gene: TRBV6-2/TRBV6-3; d_gene: .; CDR3nt: TGTGCCAGCAGCTTCAGGGGTAATTCACCCCTCCACTTT; CDR3aa: CASSFRGNSPLHF
j_gene: TRBJ1-1; abundance: .; v_gene: TRBV19; d_gene: .; CDR3nt: TGTGCCAGCACCACAGGTTGGGGGGAAGCTTTCTTT; CDR3aa: CASTTGWGEAFF
j_gene: TRBJ2-1; abundance: .; v_gene: TRBV10-3; d_gene: TRBD2; CDR3nt: TGTGCCACCCGAAGGGTAGCGGGGGAGCACAATGAGCAGTTCTTC; CDR3aa: CATRRVAGEHNEQFF
j_gene: TRBJ2-2; abundance: .; v_gene: TRBV11-3; d_gene: .; CDR3nt: TGTGCCAGCAGCCGTAAGACAGATATAATCACCGGGGAGCTGTTTTTT; CDR3aa: CASSRKTDIITGELFF